The 15 T cell receptor beta chains below were found in one sample sequenced in a study of Graves' ophthalmopathy and Graves' hyperthyroidism. Amplified material comprised TCR beta CDR3 regions derived from RNA transcripts. First-round RT-PCR relied on HTBI primers, and a second-round multiplex PCR came next. TCRdb re-called the multiplex PCR reads with MiXCR, one entry per CDR3 protein. The sample has about 390,000 distinct CDR3 sequences, roughly a sixth seen once; the top ten hold about 2.4%. The sample consisted of peripheral blood. Every receptor here comes from an adult woman with stable Graves' hyperthyroidism.

The chain joins TRBV12-3 or TRBV12-4 to TRBJ1-1, with 10 bases aligning to TRBD1. The CDR3 runs 15 residues. V gave up 4 bases and J gave up 0 bases; unmatched junction bases: 2. CDR3 region: CASSSGQGVNTEAFF. In nucleotides, the CDR3 is TGTGCCAGCAGTTCCGGACAGGGGGTGAACACTGAAGCTTTCTTT.

The CDR3 DNA reads TGTGCCTGGCGGGAGGCCGGCTCCTATAATTCACCCCTCCACTTT. Its protein product is CAWREAGSYNSPLHF. This chain joins TRBV30 and TRBJ1-6, with D unresolved. Germline CDR1 GTSNPN, CDR2 SVGIG (reference sequence). Trimming left V 5 bases short and J 0 bases short, with 11 bases between. The CDR3 consists of 15 residues.

This clonotype was detected a few times. This chain joins TRBV4-1 and TRBJ1-1, with D possibly being TRBD1 (5 bases). The CDR3 covers 13 residues. From germline, CDR1 is MGHRA and CDR2 YSYEKL. With 1 base removed from V and 11 bases from J, the gap between germline ends came to 14 bases. This chain's CDR3 is CASSQALWGEAFF. The CDR3 DNA reads as TGCGCCAGCAGCCAAGCTCTTTGGGGGGAGGCTTTCTTT.

There are a few counts of this clonotype. The V gene is TRBV28, the J gene TRBJ2-3; a weak D match, TRBD2 (6 bases). CDR3 length equals 16 residues. Germline CDR1 is MDHEN and CDR2 is SYDVKM. Trimming stripped 1 base from V and 4 bases from J, with 15 bases between. The CDR3 spells CASSLFSGNGADTQYF. The CDR3 DNA sequence: TGTGCCAGCAGTTTATTTAGCGGAAACGGAGCAGATACGCAGTATTTT.

In its sample, this clonotype was seen many times. This chain links TRBV20-1 with TRBJ2-5; D is unclear. Trimming took 7 bases from V and 3 from J, leaving 6 bases between them. The germline V gene encodes CDR1 DFQATT and CDR2 SNEGSKA (reference sequence). The CDR3 length is 10 residues. The CDR3 DNA follows: TGCAGTGTCGATAAAGAGACCCAGTACTTC. It codes for CSVDKETQYF.

As concerns this clonotype: Possible read error: a much larger clone is one base away. The J gene is TRBJ1-6, the V gene TRBV2; no firm D call. The length of the CDR3 is 13 residues. Per germline, CDR1 SNHLY and CDR2 FYNNEI. CDR3 sequence (DNA): TGTGCCAGCAGGACGCAGAATAATTCACACCTCCACTTT. Translating it yields CASRTQNNSHLHF. Based on the CDR3 plus reference TRBV2 and TRBJ1-6, the full variable domain is EPEVTQTPSHQVTQMGQEVILRCVPISNHLYFYWYRQILGQKVEFLVSFYNNEISEKSEIFDDQFSVERPDGSNFTLKIRSTKLEDSAMYFCASRTQNNSHLHFGNGTRLTVT.

The chain couples TRBV7-9 to TRBJ2-5; unclear D gene. This CDR3 region has 15 residues. Germline V CDR1 and CDR2: SEHNR, FQNEAQ (reference sequence). Trimming pared 0 bases from V and 0 bases from J, leaving 8 bases between. CDR3 sequence: CASSLAQRYQETQYF. Written as DNA, the CDR3 is TGTGCCAGCAGCTTAGCGCAAAGGTACCAAGAGACCCAGTACTTC.

This clonotype was detected ten times or more. V gene TRBV5-1 combines with J gene TRBJ1-2; a possible D gene is TRBD1 (6 bases). Trimming cost V 4 bases and J 3 bases, with 16 bases left between them. Germline V gives CDR1 SGHRS, CDR2 YFSETQ. This CDR3 has 15 residues. The CDR3: CASSQADRPYYGYTF. CDR3 in DNA: TGCGCCAGCAGCCAGGCGGACAGACCGTACTATGGCTACACCTTC.

The rearrangement uses TRBV12-3 or TRBV12-4 and TRBJ2-3; possibly TRBD1 for D (5 bases). V was pared by 5 bases and J by 5 bases, with 20 bases between. The CDR3 runs to 16 residues. The CDR3 region is CASSMSGHGRGDTQYF. DNA for the CDR3: TGTGCCAGCAGTATGTCAGGACACGGCAGAGGAGATACGCAGTATTTT.

As for this clonotype: Because the CDR3 is missing its conserved closing phenylalanine or tryptophan, this is likely a read error. It is unclear where the CDR3 begins or ends on the DNA, so no DNA is shown, and the CDR3 is as TCRdb lists it. This chain connects TRBV28 to TRBJ1-1; the table's D call of TRBD1 was not tested on the DNA. The CDR3 is made up of 14 amino acids, end residues included. Germline-derived CDR1 and CDR2 are MDHEN and SYDVKM. CDR3 sequence reads: CASSSRTGGTEACL.

This rearrangement joins TRBV6-2 or TRBV6-3 to TRBJ1-1; a possible D gene is TRBD1 (5 bases). Trimming removed 2 bases from V and 7 bases from J, with 11 bases in between. This CDR3 comprises 13 residues. Germline V gene lookup returns CDR1 MNHEY and CDR2 SVGEGT. The CDR3 DNA sequence: TGTGCCAGCAGTTACGATCCCAGGGTTGAAGCTTTCTTT. Translated: CASSYDPRVEAFF.

The rearrangement links TRBV5-5 to TRBJ1-5, with D uncertain. CDR3 length equals 13 residues. In germline, CDR1 is SGHKS, CDR2 YYEKEE (reference sequence). With 1 base removed from V and 5 bases from J, the gap between germline ends came to 7 bases. The CDR3 spells CASSLNTYQPQHF. The CDR3 DNA reads as TGTGCCAGCAGCTTGAACACATATCAGCCCCAGCATTTT.

At least ten counts were recorded for this clonotype. This chain joins TRBV19 and TRBJ1-1, with 7 bases identical to TRBD1. CDR1 and CDR2 (germline): LNHDA, SQIVND (reference sequence). This CDR3 is built from 14 residues. The V and J ends lost 5 bases and 4 bases, in that order; junction bases with no gene match: 7. The CDR3 sequence: CASSPLQGSTEAFF. The CDR3 DNA is TGTGCCAGTAGTCCTCTACAGGGGAGCACTGAAGCTTTCTTT.

J is TRBJ2-6 and V is TRBV5-1; the D gene could be TRBD1 or TRBD2 (5 bases each). The CDR3 runs 21 residues. V gave up 1 base and J gave up 4 bases, with 27 bases separating them. Germline assignment: CDR1 SGHRS and CDR2 YFSETQ. This chain's CDR3 is CASSLLAGTLPPFSGANVLTF. CDR3 nucleotides: TGCGCCAGCAGCTTGCTGGCAGGGACCTTACCTCCCTTCTCCGGGGCCAACGTCCTGACTTTC.

The gene calls are TRBV11-3 and TRBJ1-1; weak D call: TRBD1 (5 bases). V was clipped by 0 bases and J by 5 bases, with 13 bases between them. CDR3 length: 15 residues. Looked up from germline, CDR1 is SGHNT and CDR2 is YENEEA. CDR3 coding DNA: TGTGCCAGCAGCTTAGATCCCGGGGGGATAACTGAAGCTTTCTTT. Protein sequence: CASSLDPGGITEAFF.